The present TCR beta chain was sequenced within a study of T cells in Graves' hyperthyroidism and ophthalmopathy. Study-level points and caveats: Most clonotypes expanded in thyroid above 0.001 were likewise present in blood.

About this clonotype itself: The antigen is unknown.

Per germline, CDR1 SGHTA and CDR2 FQGNSA. Trimming removed 2 bases at V and 1 base at J, with 13 bases between. This CDR3 comprises 16 residues. Exclusion of patients followed from uncontrolled infection, other autoimmune disease, pregnancy or lactation. The TCR beta CDR3 regions underwent amplification using RNA transcripts as the source. Carried out on the TCR CDR3, a first-round RT-PCR used the HTBI primer set. TCRdb reprocessed the multiplex PCR reads via MiXCR and lists one record per CDR3 protein. The sample carries roughly 300,000 distinct CDR3 sequences, 15% to 20% recorded once. The receptor was derived from a woman aged 45-65 years with Graves' hyperthyroidism. The sample was blood. The chain employs TRBV7-2 and TRBJ2-3, with D possibly matching TRBD2 (5 bases). CDR3 in DNA: TGTGCCAGCAGCTTACGTGGGGAGAGAGGCACAGATACGCAGTATTTT. Protein: CASSLRGERGTDTQYF.